These 14 T cell receptor beta chains share one sample of origin, sequenced in a study of blood T cell repertoires in COVID-19. Profiling relied on immunoSEQ multiplex PCR, and the TCRdb table lists in-frame clones only, not all of them. The sample carries roughly 42,000 clones, about 88% recorded once. Sequenced material: peripheral blood. The origin of the receptors is a woman aged 70-85 years in a cohort sampled during active COVID-19.

This chain joins TRBV9 and TRBJ2-2; a possible D gene is TRBD1 (5 bases). The CDR3 covers 15 residues. The ends were cut back, 4 bases at V and 5 bases at J, with 15 bases in the middle. Germline V lookup: CDR1 SGDLS, CDR2 YYNGEE. CDR3 amino acids: CASSSRADGTGELFF. In DNA, the CDR3 is TGTGCCAGCAGCTCCAGGGCGGACGGGACCGGGGAGCTGTTTTTT.

This sequence joins TRBV7-2 and TRBJ2-1, with D perhaps matching TRBD1 (6 bases). Germline values: CDR1 SGHTA, CDR2 FQGNSA. The V and J ends lost 3 bases and 10 bases respectively, with 13 bases between them. This CDR3 has 13 amino acids. CDR3 sequence: CASSLGTREEQFF. The CDR3 nucleotides are TGTGCCAGCAGCTTGGGGACAAGGGAGGAGCAGTTCTTC.

This clone has a handful of counts. The chain has TRBV2 and TRBJ1-1; D not certain. The V gene's germline CDR1 is SNHLY and CDR2 FYNNEI. This CDR3 contains 15 residues. V dropped 3 bases and J dropped 1 base, with 12 bases sitting between them. The CDR3 DNA reads as TGTGCCAGCAGTGAGGCAGGTGTAAGGAACACTGAAGCTTTCTTT. Translating it yields CASSEAGVRNTEAFF.

The CDR3 bases are TGTGCCAGCAGCTCTCGGGAGGGGGCAGATACGCAGTATTTT. The encoded protein is CASSSREGADTQYF. The rearrangement uses TRBV6-4 and TRBJ2-3, with TRBD2 matching 8 bases. J lost 4 bases, V lost 6 bases, and 6 bases had no gene match. Germline loops: CDR1 MRHNA, CDR2 SNTAGT. The CDR3 contains 14 residues.

V gene TRBV27 combines with J gene TRBJ1-5, with D hard to call. The CDR3 is 13 residues long. V shed 3 bases and J shed 3 bases, with 6 bases lying between them. Germline V gene lookup returns CDR1 MNHEY and CDR2 SMNVEV (reference sequence). CDR3 DNA: TGTGCCAGCAGTTTGGAGTACAATCAGCCCCAGCATTTT. This encodes CASSLEYNQPQHF.

CDR3 nucleotides: TGTGCCACCGACAGGGATCGCACCGGGGAGCTGTTTTTT. This translates into CATDRDRTGELFF. The chain employs TRBV10-3 and TRBJ2-2; 7 bases match TRBD1. After removal of 10 bases from V and 4 bases from J, the junction contained 6 bases not matched to a gene. CDR3 length: 13 amino acids. The germline gives CDR1 ENHRY, CDR2 SYGVKD.

The chain joins TRBV21-1 to TRBJ1-1. TRBV21-1 is recorded as a pseudogene. This CDR3 spans 14 amino acids. CDR3 protein: CASKKGYRGTEAFF. DNA for the CDR3: TGTGCCAGCAAAAAGGGATATCGGGGCACTGAAGCTTTCTTT.

This clone was seen a single time. The chain links TRBV27 to TRBJ2-7, with 7 bases fitting TRBD1. Germline V CDR1 and CDR2: MNHEY, SMNVEV (reference sequence). The CDR3 runs 14 residues. V was clipped by 3 bases and J by 1 base; unmatched bases: 3. CDR3 amino acids: CASSFYRGSYEQYF. The CDR3, as DNA: TGTGCCAGCAGTTTTTACAGGGGTTCCTACGAGCAGTACTTC.

The V gene is TRBV6-1, the J gene TRBJ2-7, with a tentative D call TRBD1 (6 bases). The CDR3 totals 16 residues. Trimming removed 2 bases from V and 2 bases from J, with 16 bases in between. Germline CDR1 MNHNS, CDR2 SASEGT. For the CDR3, the DNA is TGTGCCAGCAGTGAACTCGGCGGGTGGGGGCCCTACGAGCAGTACTTC. This translates into CASSELGGWGPYEQYF.

V and J are TRBV27 and TRBJ2-7; D gene ambiguous. V gave up 1 base and J gave up 6 bases, with 13 bases separating them. There are 14 residues in the CDR3. Germline V CDR1 and CDR2: MNHEY, SMNVEV (reference sequence). The CDR3 loop reads CASSLLATRSEQYF. CDR3 coding DNA: TGTGCCAGCAGTTTATTGGCTACTCGGAGCGAGCAGTACTTC.

The table lists this clone with a few counts. This chain joins TRBV7-6 and TRBJ2-7; TRBD2 agrees at 10 bases. The ends lost 5 bases at V and 2 bases at J; junction bases unmatched: 6. In germline, CDR1 is SGHVS, CDR2 FNYEAQ. The CDR3 has 15 amino acids. In nucleotides, the CDR3 is TGTGCCAGCAGCCCTCGGACTAGCGGCCCCTACGAGCAGTACTTC. Translation: CASSPRTSGPYEQYF.

The chain recombines TRBV5-4 with TRBJ1-2; D ambiguous. The CDR3 length is 15 residues. Per germline, CDR1 SGHNT and CDR2 YYREEE (reference sequence). Trimming removed 1 base from V and 8 bases from J, with 18 bases in between. CDR3 nucleotides: TGTGCCAGCAGCTTGAACTCCGAGGTCGCTTACGGCTACACCTTC. Translating it yields CASSLNSEVAYGYTF.

This clone occurred once. DNA for the CDR3: TGCGCCAGCAGCGCCGGGACTTCGAGCACAGATACGCAGTATTTT. This gives the protein CASSAGTSSTDTQYF. The chain combines TRBV5-1 with TRBJ2-3; D might be TRBD2 (6 bases). The germline CDR1 and CDR2 sequences are SGHRS and YFSETQ. V lost 4 bases to trimming and J lost 0 bases, with 12 bases between them. This CDR3 contains 15 residues.

This clone was found a few times. The chain links TRBV27 to TRBJ2-2; no firm D call. The CDR3 is 17 residues long. The V gene's germline CDR1 is MNHEY and CDR2 SMNVEV (reference sequence). V was cut by 4 bases and J by 6 bases, with 21 bases left in between. The CDR3 bases are TGTGCCAGCAGTTCCCGACCACCGCGGCACTCGGCCGGGGAGCTGTTTTTT. Translating it yields CASSSRPPRHSAGELFF.